The 11 T cell receptor beta chains below were found in one sample sequenced in a study of molecular identifiers for immune sequencing clone quantification. Using its own MiXCR run on the PCR reads, TCRdb lists one record per CDR3 protein. The repertoire has under 85,000 distinct CDR3 sequences, less than 20% of them found once; the top ten carry over 1.2%. Material for sequencing was naive CD8+ T cells from blood, with Jurkat cell RNA spiked in. The subset is: FACS-sorted CD8+CD4-CCR7+CD45RA+ naive T cells. The receptors shown here come from a human donor in good health. Some libraries in this study had Jurkat cell RNA spiked in.

This clonotype was counted between two and nine times. CDR3 bases: TGTGCCAATCGACTAGCGGGTAATAATGAGCAGTTCTTC. Its protein product is CANRLAGNNEQFF. This sequence joins TRBV7-9 and TRBJ2-1; 10 bases map to TRBD2. Germline V gene lookup returns CDR1 SEHNR and CDR2 FQNEAQ (reference sequence). J lost 7 bases, V lost 10 bases, and 7 bases had no gene match. The CDR3 covers 13 residues.

Comments on this clonotype: At one end, the junction sequence differs from germline, possibly due to a read error. The V and J genes are TRBV27 and TRBJ2-6; D assignment may be TRBD1 or TRBD2 (6 bases each). Germline CDR1 is MNHEY and CDR2 is SMNVEV (reference sequence). The CDR3 sequence is 14 residues long. CDR3 sequence: CASTGASGANVLAF. The CDR3 bases are TGTGCCAGCACGGGGGCATCTGGGGCCAACGTCCTGGCTTTC.

Only a few counts were recorded for this clonotype. V usage is TRBV20-1 and J usage is TRBJ2-2, with 7 bases identical to TRBD2. This CDR3 has 16 amino acids. V lost 3 bases, J lost 4 bases, and 11 bases stayed unmatched. The germline gives CDR1 DFQATT, CDR2 SNEGSKA (reference sequence). The CDR3 region is CSASGGGNVVTGELFF. For the CDR3, the DNA is TGCAGTGCTAGTGGGGGGGGGAACGTAGTCACCGGGGAGCTGTTTTTT.

In this sample, this clonotype turned up many times. V and J are TRBV7-8 and TRBJ2-3; D is uncertain. Looked up from germline, CDR1 is SGHVS and CDR2 is FQNEAQ. This CDR3 contains 16 residues. The ends were cut back, 5 bases at V and 6 bases at J, with 21 bases in the middle. The CDR3, as DNA: TGTGCCAGCAGCGCCCCTGGACCGCCTCAAGTTGATACGCAGTATTTT. Its translation: CASSAPGPPQVDTQYF.

This clonotype was seen repeatedly, ten times or more. Germline and junction disagree at one end, which may indicate a read error. V usage is TRBV20-1 and J usage is TRBJ2-3; D might be TRBD1 (5 bases). CDR1 and CDR2 (germline): DFQATT, SNEGSKA (reference sequence). The CDR3 loop spans 13 amino acids. CDR3 protein: CRIQVPNTDTQYF. For the CDR3, the DNA is TGTCGGATACAGGTCCCGAACACAGATACGCAGTATTTT.

Concerning this clonotype: Compared with germline, one end of the junction differs, possibly owing to a read error. V and J are TRBV7-9 and TRBJ2-7, with D unclear. The CDR3 is 12 residues long. Per germline, CDR1 SEHNR and CDR2 FQNEAQ (reference sequence). For the CDR3, the DNA is TGTGCCCGCAGCTTAGCCTCCTACGAGCAGTACTTC. Protein: CARSLASYEQYF.

There are many counts of this clonotype. The chain has TRBV27 and TRBJ2-3; a weak D match, TRBD1 (6 bases). The V and J ends lost 6 bases and 2 bases respectively, with 15 bases between them. This CDR3 spans 15 amino acids. CDR1 and CDR2 from the germline V gene are MNHEY and SMNVEV (reference sequence). Written as DNA, the CDR3 is TGTGCCAGCAGAAAAGCTGGGGGCCTCACAGATACGCAGTATTTT. The encoded protein is CASRKAGGLTDTQYF.

With regard to this clonotype: A much larger clone lies a single base off, so this may be a read error. The chain carries TRBV11-2 and TRBJ2-1; 7 positions match TRBD1. V lost 2 bases to trimming and J lost 2 bases; unmatched junction nucleotides: 9. The CDR3 has 17 amino acids. The germline V gene encodes CDR1 SGHAT and CDR2 FQNNGV. The DNA for the CDR3 is TGTGCCAGCAGCTTAAGGGGGACAGTATTCCCCTACAATGAGCAGTTCTTC. It encodes CASSLRGTVFPYNEQFF.

This clonotype was observed a handful of times. CDR3 sequence (DNA): TGTGCCAGCGGATTCATACTAGCGGCAAAAGAGACCCAGTACTTC. This gives the protein CASGFILAAKETQYF. The chain employs TRBV2 and TRBJ2-5; the match to TRBD2 covers 8 bases. The CDR3 covers 15 residues. CDR1 is SNHLY, CDR2 FYNNEI, per germline. Losses at the gene ends were 8 bases for V and 3 bases for J; bases not matched to a gene: 11.

This clonotype has a handful of counts. The chain uses TRBV27 and TRBJ1-5; D unresolved. Germline CDR1 reads MNHEY; CDR2 reads SMNVEV (reference sequence). The CDR3 is 16 residues long. V was trimmed by 1 base and J by 2 bases, leaving 12 bases between them. CDR3 in DNA: TGTGCCAGCAGTTTATGGGCGCAAAGAGGCAATCAGCCCCAGCATTTT. This gives the protein CASSLWAQRGNQPQHF.

This sequence joins TRBV27 and TRBJ2-7; D remains ambiguous. Trimming shortened V by 0 bases and J by 3 bases, and 9 bases separated the two germline ends. CDR3 size: 14 residues. CDR1 and CDR2 (germline): MNHEY, SMNVEV (reference sequence). CDR3 in amino acids: CASSLSNSYYEQYF. The CDR3 DNA reads TGTGCCAGCAGTTTATCGAACAGTTACTACGAGCAGTACTTC.